Following are 25 T cell receptor beta chains from one sample sequenced in a study of OX40 agonist ivuxolimab in advanced cancers. The library was built by means of the immunoSEQ multiplex PCR assay. Drawn from immuneACCESS, this table holds only the in-frame rearrangements with V and J called that TCRdb kept. Clones are partly lost; checked studies trace under half to an unresolved V gene and leave the rest unexplained. The sample table lists about 61,000 clones, nearly 90% of them with a count of one. The biggest ten clones account for about 0.34% of the sample. Here the sequenced sample was CD4+ or CD8+ T cells sorted from blood, taken in a trial of the OX40 agonist ivuxolimab. Receptors were obtained from an adult with an advanced solid tumor such as melanoma, head and neck, liver or kidney cancer.

Here the CDR3 DNA reads TGTGCCAGCAGCCCCATCGCGGGACTAGCGAGCACAGATACGCAGTATTTT. This codes for CASSPIAGLASTDTQYF. The gene calls are TRBV7-6 and TRBJ2-3; 10 nucleotides align to TRBD2. This CDR3 is built from 17 residues. Unmatched junction bases numbered 8, after V lost 5 bases and J lost 0 bases. Per the germline V gene, CDR1 is SGHVS and CDR2 is FNYEAQ.

The count of this clone is one. The chain recombines TRBV28 with TRBJ2-7, with a possible D match to TRBD1 (5 bases). There are 13 residues in the CDR3. CDR1 is MDHEN, CDR2 SYDVKM, per germline. The ends were cut back, 4 bases at V and 5 bases at J, with 12 bases in the middle. This CDR3 reads CASSSPGRDEQYF. For the CDR3, the DNA is TGTGCCAGCAGTTCCCCGGGCAGGGACGAGCAGTACTTC.

The chain couples TRBV19 to TRBJ2-3; D is undetermined. V was cut by 3 bases and J by 6 bases, with 13 bases left in between. CDR1 and CDR2 (germline): LNHDA, SQIVND (reference sequence). The CDR3 covers 14 residues. For the CDR3, the DNA is TGTGCCAGTAGTATCTTCCTAAGTACCGATACGCAGTATTTT. Protein product: CASSIFLSTDTQYF.

The rearrangement uses TRBV27 and TRBJ1-6; D remains ambiguous. CDR1 and CDR2 (germline): MNHEY, SMNVEV (reference sequence). Trimming took off 2 bases at V and 9 bases at J, with 11 bases between the two ends. The CDR3 has 14 amino acids. The CDR3 sequence: CASSLHMYSSPLHF. In nucleotides, the CDR3 is TGTGCCAGCAGTTTACATATGTATTCTTCACCCCTCCACTTT.

V is TRBV14 and J is TRBJ1-4, with D perhaps TRBD1 (6 bases). CDR3 length: 15 residues. Trimming removed 4 bases from V and 8 bases from J, with 17 bases in between. CDR1 SGHDN and CDR2 FVKESK come from the germline V gene. CDR3 nucleotides: TGTGCCAGCAGCCCCCGGACAGAGGCTCTCGAAAAACTGTTTTTT. Residues: CASSPRTEALEKLFF.

This chain links TRBV11-2 with TRBJ1-1; 7 bases are shared with TRBD1. The CDR3 sequence is 16 residues long. The germline gives CDR1 SGHAT, CDR2 FQNNGV. J was trimmed by 4 bases and V by 2 bases; bases with no gene match: 10. The CDR3 region has the DNA TGTGCCAGCAGCTTAAGGGTGGGCAGGGGGACCACTGAAGCTTTCTTT. Amino acids: CASSLRVGRGTTEAFF.

V is TRBV6-5 and J is TRBJ1-1; D remains ambiguous. Trimming removed 6 bases from V and 7 bases from J, with 6 bases in between. Germline assignment: CDR1 MNHEY and CDR2 SVGAGI. The CDR3 covers 10 residues. CDR3: CASRDSEAFF. DNA for the CDR3: TGTGCCAGCAGAGATAGTGAAGCTTTCTTT.

With respect to this clone: One end of the junction varies from germline; a read error may be responsible. Other DNA sequences in the same sample also yield this CDR3. The V call is TRBV27, the J call TRBJ1-5; 10 bases map to TRBD1. The CDR3 extends over 15 amino acids. CDR1 is MNHEY and CDR2 is SMNVEV in the germline V gene (reference sequence). The CDR3 region is CASSSGTGADQPQHF. In nucleotides, the CDR3 is TGTGCTAGCAGTTCCGGGACAGGGGCGGATCAGCCCCAGCATTTT.

Written as DNA, the CDR3 is TGTGCCAGCAGCCAAACCTCAGGGGGGACCCAGTACTTC. Translated: CASSQTSGGTQYF. The chain links TRBV4-2 to TRBJ2-5; TRBD1 aligns across 7 bases. The germline V gene has CDR1 LGHNA and CDR2 YNFKEQ. The J segment lost 7 bases and the V segment lost 2 bases, leaving 4 bases of the junction unmatched. The CDR3 has 13 residues.

This clone appeared a few times. The chain carries TRBV9 and TRBJ1-6, with D possibly TRBD1 on 6 matching bases. CDR3 length: 16 amino acids. Trimming stripped 4 bases from V and 9 bases from J, with 20 bases between. Germline CDR1 SGDLS, CDR2 YYNGEE. CDR3 in amino acids: CASSPTGRLSSSPLHF. The DNA for the CDR3 is TGTGCCAGCAGCCCAACAGGGCGTCTAAGTAGTTCACCCCTCCACTTT. The full variable domain, its missing parts supplied by reference TRBV9 and TRBJ1-6, is DSGVTQTPKHLITATGQRVTLRCSPRSGDLSVYWYQQSLDQGLQFLIQYYNGEERAKGNILERFSAQQFPDLHSELNLSSLELGDSALYFCASSPTGRLSSSPLHFGNGTRLTVT.

The chain recombines TRBV5-6 with TRBJ1-4, with a tentative D call TRBD1 (5 bases). Germline V gene lookup returns CDR1 SGHDT and CDR2 YYEEEE. V gave up 0 bases and J gave up 4 bases, with 10 bases separating them. The CDR3 is made up of 15 amino acids. Here the CDR3 reads CASSLAGDGNEKLFF. Written as DNA, the CDR3 is TGTGCCAGCAGCTTGGCCGGGGACGGTAATGAAAAACTGTTTTTT.

The CDR3, as DNA: TGTGCCAGCAGCTTTTCATGGGTCAATGAGCAGTTCTTC. This translates into CASSFSWVNEQFF. This chain links TRBV7-2 with TRBJ2-1; D unclear. V was shortened by 3 bases and J by 6 bases, with 9 bases between the two germline ends. Germline V gene data show CDR1 as SGHTA and CDR2 as FQGNSA. There are 13 residues in the CDR3.

The CDR3: CASSLVGGGDTQYF. In nucleotides, the CDR3 is TGTGCCAGCAGCTTGGTTGGGGGAGGGGATACGCAGTATTTT. The chain links TRBV5-6 to TRBJ2-3; 7 bases align to TRBD2. The CDR3 is made up of 14 amino acids. V shed 0 bases and J 6 bases; nucleotides not matched to a gene: 4. CDR1 is SGHDT, CDR2 YYEEEE, per germline.

The CDR3 is CASVQGAGSPLHF. As DNA, the CDR3 is TGTGCCAGTGTACAGGGGGCCGGGTCACCCCTCCACTTT. The chain uses TRBV19 and TRBJ1-6; TRBD1 matches at 9 bases. Germline V gene lookup returns CDR1 LNHDA and CDR2 SQIVND (reference sequence). After removal of 8 bases from V and 10 bases from J, the junction contained 6 bases not matched to a gene. The CDR3 loop spans 13 amino acids.

The chain carries TRBV6-6 and TRBJ1-5; the D gene is possibly TRBD1 (5 bases). Between the trimmed V and J ends, which lost 4 bases and 2 bases, there was a span of 6 bases. This CDR3 comprises 13 residues. Per the germline V gene, CDR1 is MNHNY and CDR2 is SVGAGI (reference sequence). The CDR3 DNA follows: TGTGCCAGCAGTTTGACAGGCAATCAGCCCCAGCATTTT. Translation: CASSLTGNQPQHF.

This clone has only one observation. V is TRBV7-9 and J is TRBJ1-1; D ambiguous. CDR3 length equals 11 residues. Germline assignment: CDR1 SEHNR and CDR2 FQNEAQ (reference sequence). With 5 bases removed from V and 8 bases from J, the gap between germline ends came to 9 bases. The CDR3 is CASSHGREAFF. Here the CDR3 DNA reads TGTGCCAGCAGCCACGGCAGGGAAGCTTTCTTT.

DNA of the CDR3: TGTGCCAGCAGCCCCTCCGGGGGGCTCCTTTACGAGCAGTACTTC. It is translated as CASSPSGGLLYEQYF. The V gene is TRBV7-2, the J gene TRBJ2-7; perhaps TRBD2 as D (7 bases). Germline-derived CDR1 and CDR2 are SGHTA and FQGNSA. This CDR3 has 15 residues. Trimming stripped 5 bases from V and 4 bases from J, with 18 bases between.

V is TRBV6-6 and J is TRBJ2-7; TRBD1 matches at 9 bases. With V trimmed by 4 bases and J by 3 bases, 4 bases remained unmatched. Germline CDR1 MNHNY, CDR2 SVGAGI (reference sequence). This CDR3 contains 14 residues. DNA of the CDR3: TGTGCCAGCAGTTCACAGGGGGCAAGCTACGAGCAGTACTTC. This sequence encodes CASSSQGASYEQYF.

The chain couples TRBV28 to TRBJ1-6, with a weak D call TRBD1 (5 bases). V was trimmed by 7 bases and J by 5 bases, leaving 21 bases between them. The CDR3 has 17 amino acids. Germline V gene lookup returns CDR1 MDHEN and CDR2 SYDVKM. The CDR3: CASTARIGAADNSPLHF. The DNA of the CDR3 is TGTGCCAGCACAGCGAGAATAGGGGCGGCCGATAATTCACCCCTCCACTTT.

The chain links TRBV6-5 to TRBJ1-5, with 9 nucleotides matching TRBD1. The CDR3 is made up of 14 amino acids. Germline V gene lookup returns CDR1 MNHEY and CDR2 SVGAGI. The trim removed 7 bases at V and 4 bases at J, leaving 5 bases unmatched. The CDR3 spells CASKGQGPNQPQHF. Written as DNA, the CDR3 is TGTGCCAGCAAAGGACAGGGGCCAAATCAGCCCCAGCATTTT.

J is TRBJ2-7 and V is TRBV28; 9 nucleotides line up with TRBD1. This CDR3 comprises 15 residues. Germline V gives CDR1 MDHEN, CDR2 SYDVKM. V lost 2 bases to trimming and J lost 5 bases; unmatched junction nucleotides: 7. CDR3 sequence: CASSLEGQGSHEQYF. The DNA for the CDR3 is TGTGCCAGCAGTTTAGAGGGACAGGGTTCCCACGAGCAGTACTTC.

CDR3 nucleotides: TGTGCCAGCAGCCACAGGGATGGTGAGCAGTTCTTC. It codes for CASSHRDGEQFF. The J gene is TRBJ2-1, the V gene TRBV7-8; D is possibly TRBD1 (6 bases). Per the germline V gene, CDR1 is SGHVS and CDR2 is FQNEAQ. V dropped 5 bases and J dropped 9 bases, with 11 bases sitting between them. This CDR3 contains 12 residues.

This chain joins TRBV19 and TRBJ2-1; 11 nucleotides agree with TRBD2. With 5 bases clipped from V and 6 bases from J, the junction kept 3 bases outside the gene matches. From germline, CDR1 is LNHDA and CDR2 SQIVND (reference sequence). The CDR3 is 14 amino acids. The CDR3 bases are TGTGCCAGTAGTTGGCTAGCGGGAGGCAATGAGCAGTTCTTC. Amino acid sequence: CASSWLAGGNEQFF. Looking up the rest from reference TRBV19 and TRBJ2-1 gives the full variable domain: DGGITQSPKYLFRKEGQNVTLSCEQNLNHDAMYWYRQDPGQGLRLIYYSQIVNDFQKGDIAEGYSVSREKKESFPLTVTSAQKNPTAFYLCASSWLAGGNEQFFGPGTRLTVL.

The chain combines TRBV27 with TRBJ2-5; 12 nucleotides agree with TRBD2. Germline lookup yields CDR1 MNHEY and CDR2 SMNVEV (reference sequence). This CDR3 has 15 residues. The ends lost 6 bases at V and 4 bases at J; junction bases unmatched: 6. The chain's CDR3 is CASSPGLAGRETQYF. Written as DNA, the CDR3 is TGTGCCAGCAGCCCAGGACTAGCGGGGAGAGAGACCCAGTACTTC.

This chain links TRBV19 with TRBJ2-2; 7 bases fit TRBD1. There are 13 residues in the CDR3. Per the germline V gene, CDR1 is LNHDA and CDR2 is SQIVND (reference sequence). V was pared by 6 bases and J by 3 bases, with 1 base of the junction left unmatched. The CDR3 spells CASRTGYTGELFF. CDR3 coding DNA: TGTGCCAGTAGGACAGGGTACACCGGGGAGCTGTTTTTT.